This entry lists 8 T cell receptor beta chains sequenced from one sample in a study of cytomegalovirus exposure and HLA in healthy donors. The PCR made use of 60 Vbeta and 13 Jbeta primers. Sequencing used immunoSEQ multiplex PCR; TCRdb keeps in-frame clones, though not all of them. The table has roughly 150,000 clones, roughly 75% seen once. The sequenced sample consisted of PBMCs. Receptors were obtained from a man aged 18 to 35 in good health and CMV-seropositive.

This chain joins TRBV9 and TRBJ1-3, with 9 bases identical to TRBD1. Trimming removed 0 bases from V and 2 bases from J; junction bases left unmatched: 6. The CDR3 is 17 residues long. Germline V gene data show CDR1 as SGDLS and CDR2 as YYNGEE. For the CDR3, the DNA is TGTGCCAGCAGCGTAGAAGCCGGGACAGGGACTGGAAACACCATATATTTT. This sequence encodes CASSVEAGTGTGNTIYF.

V usage is TRBV6-1 and J usage is TRBJ2-7; D is unclear. V gave up 11 bases and J gave up 1 base, with 9 bases separating them. Germline CDR1 and CDR2: MNHNS and SASEGT. The CDR3 loop spans 11 amino acids. The CDR3 loop is CAGGRSYEQYF. The CDR3 coding sequence is TGTGCCGGTGGCAGATCCTACGAGCAGTACTTC.

The chain combines TRBV28 with TRBJ1-1; a possible D gene is TRBD1 (5 bases). Germline CDR1 is MDHEN and CDR2 is SYDVKM. V was trimmed by 5 bases and J by 5 bases, leaving 21 bases between them. The CDR3 spans 16 residues. The CDR3 reads CASSPHPGGWTTEAFF. The CDR3 nucleotides read TGTGCCAGCAGTCCGCACCCCGGGGGGTGGACGACTGAAGCTTTCTTT.

V usage is TRBV18 and J usage is TRBJ2-1, with D perhaps TRBD2 (6 bases). Germline V lookup: CDR1 KGHSH, CDR2 LQKENI. V was shortened by 2 bases and J by 0 bases, with 8 bases between the two germline ends. The CDR3 has 15 amino acids. In DNA, the CDR3 is TGTGCCAGCTCACCAGCGGGAAGCTCCTACAATGAGCAGTTCTTC. This codes for CASSPAGSSYNEQFF.

The genes are TRBV29-1 and TRBJ2-1; TRBD1 matches at 7 bases. This CDR3 is 16 amino acids long. CDR1 and CDR2 from the germline V gene are SQVTM and ANQGSEA. Trimming cost V 0 bases and J 8 bases; bases outside gene matches: 13. DNA of the CDR3: TGCAGCGTTGAAGATCCCCGCCGACAGGGTCTGGATGAGCAGTTCTTC. This sequence encodes CSVEDPRRQGLDEQFF.

The genes are TRBV6-1 and TRBJ2-2; D possibly corresponds to TRBD2 (6 bases). Looked up from germline, CDR1 is MNHNS and CDR2 is SASEGT. V lost 6 bases to trimming and J lost 13 bases, with 21 bases between them. CDR3 length equals 14 residues. The CDR3 is CASSGYPGATGLFF. The DNA of the CDR3 is TGTGCCAGCAGCGGGTACCCGGGAGCTACTGGGCTGTTTTTT.

This clone was found a few times. This sequence joins TRBV5-4 and TRBJ2-6, with 9 nucleotides matching TRBD1. The CDR3 runs to 16 residues. V was pared by 5 bases and J by 0 bases, with 3 bases of the junction left unmatched. Per germline, CDR1 SGHNT and CDR2 YYREEE (reference sequence). The CDR3 loop is CASRTGGLSGANVLTF. In nucleotides, the CDR3 is TGTGCCAGCAGAACAGGGGGCCTCTCTGGGGCCAACGTCCTGACTTTC.

The chain is built from TRBV9 and TRBJ2-3; no clear D gene. V was pared by 0 bases and J by 10 bases, with 12 bases between. The CDR3 extends over 13 amino acids. Germline assignment: CDR1 SGDLS and CDR2 YYNGEE. CDR3 in amino acids: CASSVAPGSAQYF. CDR3 coding DNA: TGTGCCAGCAGCGTAGCTCCCGGGTCGGCGCAGTATTTT.